The 32 T cell receptor beta chains listed next were all sequenced from one sample in a study of T-cell memory formation after mild COVID-19. Each CDR3 protein is one row after TCRdb ran MiXCR on the 5' RACE reads. The table shows under 300,000 distinct CDR3 sequences, with 7% to 10% occurring only once. The sequencing input was PBMCs or a T cell subset sorted from them (not recorded which). The receptor set was obtained from a man in his late teens or twenties who had mild COVID-19 (a few samples of this study predate the infection). Cell type and time point are not known.

The sample holds a few counts of this clonotype. The V call is TRBV4-1, the J call TRBJ2-5; TRBD1 matches at 7 bases. This CDR3 contains 17 residues. J lost 0 bases, V lost 0 bases, and 7 bases had no gene match. Germline assignment: CDR1 MGHRA and CDR2 YSYEKL. CDR3 loop: CASSQDLWGQHQETQYF. The CDR3 DNA is TGCGCCAGCAGCCAAGATTTATGGGGACAGCACCAAGAGACCCAGTACTTC.

There are a few counts of this clonotype. V is TRBV12-3 or TRBV12-4 and J is TRBJ1-2; D remains unclear. The CDR3 sequence is 14 residues long. V was cut by 6 bases and J by 4 bases, with 15 bases left in between. The CDR3 loop reads CASSLSDGPYGYTF. CDR3 DNA: TGTGCCAGCAGCCTATCGGACGGACCCTATGGCTACACCTTC.

This clonotype was observed a handful of times. The chain employs TRBV5-4 and TRBJ2-7; maybe TRBD2 (5 bases). The CDR3 consists of 13 residues. Germline CDR1 is SGHNT and CDR2 is YYREEE (reference sequence). The V gene lost 2 bases and the J gene lost 6 bases, with 12 bases spanning the gap. The CDR3 protein is CASSFGSAGEQYF. For the CDR3, the DNA is TGTGCCAGCAGCTTTGGGAGCGCGGGCGAGCAGTACTTC.

This clonotype has only a few counts. The chain links TRBV24-1 to TRBJ2-6, with unresolved D. CDR3 length: 17 residues. Per germline, CDR1 KGHDR and CDR2 SFDVKD. The germline V and J ends were trimmed by 3 bases and 0 bases, with 11 bases remaining between them. CDR3 DNA sequence: TGTGCCACCAGTGATGCCTTTTCCCGCTCTGGGGCCAACGTCCTGACTTTC. Translating it yields CATSDAFSRSGANVLTF.

In its sample, this clonotype was seen a few times. The rearrangement joins TRBV6-5 to TRBJ1-2, with D possibly TRBD1 on 5 matching bases. CDR3 size: 13 residues. V lost 6 bases and J lost 4, with 12 bases in between. Germline V gene sequence: CDR1 MNHEY, CDR2 SVGAGI. CDR3 in DNA: TGTGCCAGCAGAACCACAGGCGTCTATGGCTACACCTTC. It specifies CASRTTGVYGYTF.

There are many counts of this clonotype. The gene calls are TRBV4-3 and TRBJ2-3; D may be TRBD1 (6 bases). From germline, CDR1 is LGHNA and CDR2 YSLEER. Trimming cost V 4 bases and J 2 bases, with 19 bases left between them. The CDR3 extends over 17 amino acids. CDR3 in DNA: TGCGCCAGCAGCCCACTTTTGGGGCAGGGGACCACAGATACGCAGTATTTT. Translating gives CASSPLLGQGTTDTQYF.

V is TRBV10-2 and J is TRBJ1-6; unclear D gene. CDR3 length equals 13 residues. Germline CDR1 and CDR2: WSHSY and SAAADI. The V end lost 7 bases, the J end lost 7 bases, and 11 bases lay between the germline ends. This CDR3 is CASNKLGNSPLHF. CDR3 coding DNA: TGCGCCAGCAACAAACTTGGGAATTCACCCCTCCACTTT.

In its sample, this clonotype was seen many times. The chain uses TRBV20-1 and TRBJ2-3; D might be TRBD2 (5 bases). The CDR3 covers 14 residues. Germline-derived CDR1 and CDR2 are DFQATT and SNEGSKA (reference sequence). The ends were cut back, 2 bases at V and 0 bases at J, with 9 bases in the middle. CDR3 sequence reads: CSARNAGSTDTQYF. The CDR3 coding sequence is TGCAGTGCTAGAAACGCGGGTAGCACAGATACGCAGTATTTT.

In its sample, this clonotype was seen many times. The CDR3 protein is CASSLNGDTEAFF. In nucleotides, the CDR3 is TGTGCCAGCAGCTTAAACGGGGACACTGAAGCTTTCTTT. This chain connects TRBV7-3 to TRBJ1-1; D not certain. This CDR3 region has 13 residues. Germline V gene lookup returns CDR1 SGHTA and CDR2 FQGTGA. V shed 1 base and J shed 3 bases, with 6 bases lying between them.

The chain is built from TRBV7-2 and TRBJ1-2; 10 bases agree with TRBD1. With 0 bases clipped from V and 8 bases from J, the junction kept 6 bases outside the gene matches. This CDR3 is built from 15 residues. Germline CDR1 SGHTA, CDR2 FQGNSA. CDR3 nucleotide sequence: TGTGCCAGCAGCTTAGCGGGGGGACAGGGGCGAGGCTACACCTTC. The encoded protein is CASSLAGGQGRGYTF.

This chain connects TRBV6-6 to TRBJ2-3; 8 bases align to TRBD1. This CDR3 is 15 amino acids long. Germline V lookup: CDR1 MNHNY, CDR2 SVGAGI (reference sequence). The J segment lost 3 bases and the V segment lost 5 bases, leaving 7 bases of the junction unmatched. For the CDR3, the DNA is TGTGCCAGCAGTACCCGACAGGGGAGAACAGATACGCAGTATTTT. It translates to CASSTRQGRTDTQYF.

This chain links TRBV20-1 with TRBJ2-5, with a weak D call TRBD2 (5 bases). This CDR3 has 15 residues. CDR1 is DFQATT and CDR2 is SNEGSKA in the germline V gene (reference sequence). The V end lost 1 base, the J end lost 5 bases, and 17 bases lay between the germline ends. CDR3 sequence reads: CSARGLPARGETQYF. CDR3 sequence (DNA): TGCAGTGCTAGAGGTCTCCCCGCTCGCGGGGAGACCCAGTACTTC.

The sample holds a few counts of this clonotype. The CDR3 reads CASRAGTANQPQHF. Here the CDR3 DNA reads TGTGCCAGCAGAGCTGGGACAGCCAATCAGCCCCAGCATTTT. The chain couples TRBV6-6 to TRBJ1-5, with TRBD1 identical over 7 bases. The ends lost 6 bases at V and 3 bases at J; junction bases unmatched: 5. This CDR3 is 14 amino acids long. Germline CDR1 reads MNHNY; CDR2 reads SVGAGI (reference sequence).

This clonotype was seen many times. DNA for the CDR3: TGTGCCAGCAGCTCCCTTGGGGTCGGGACCTACGAGCAGTACTTC. It codes for CASSSLGVGTYEQYF. This chain joins TRBV7-9 and TRBJ2-7; D might be TRBD2 (5 bases). CDR3 length: 15 amino acids. In germline, CDR1 is SEHNR, CDR2 FQNEAQ (reference sequence). The ends were cut back, 4 bases at V and 2 bases at J, with 15 bases in the middle.

J is TRBJ1-6 and V is TRBV7-2; 7 bases match TRBD1. The CDR3 has 14 residues. Germline loops: CDR1 SGHTA, CDR2 FQGNSA. V shed 5 bases, J shed 12 bases, and the junction held 10 bases outside the gene matches. The CDR3: CASSQGQEGLPLHF. CDR3 DNA sequence: TGTGCCAGCAGCCAAGGACAGGAGGGTTTACCCCTCCACTTT.

The chain couples TRBV28 to TRBJ1-1; D gene unclear. This CDR3 spans 14 amino acids. V was cut by 7 bases and J by 1 base, with 13 bases left in between. Germline CDR1 reads MDHEN; CDR2 reads SYDVKM. The DNA of the CDR3 is TGTGCCAGCAAGAGGGATCGTTCGAACACTGAAGCTTTCTTT. Residues: CASKRDRSNTEAFF.

The chain uses TRBV4-2 and TRBJ1-1; possible D gene TRBD1, 6 bases. Trimming cost V 1 base and J 5 bases, with 17 bases left between them. CDR1 LGHNA and CDR2 YNFKEQ come from the germline V gene. This CDR3 is 16 amino acids long. This CDR3 reads CASSQVGGGRDTEAFF. CDR3 bases: TGTGCCAGCAGCCAAGTTGGAGGGGGTAGGGATACTGAAGCTTTCTTT.

The chain employs TRBV4-2 and TRBJ1-3; no firm D call. Trimming left V 2 bases short and J 1 base short, with 6 bases between. The CDR3 spans 14 residues. Germline V CDR1 and CDR2: LGHNA, YNFKEQ. CDR3 nucleotide sequence: TGTGCCAGCAGCCAACTAGGGTCTGGAAACACCATATATTTT. It translates to CASSQLGSGNTIYF.

This clonotype was observed many times. The chain couples TRBV5-4 to TRBJ1-2; maybe TRBD1 (6 bases). Trimming cost V 4 bases and J 2 bases, with 12 bases left between them. The CDR3 extends over 14 amino acids. Germline-derived CDR1 and CDR2 are SGHNT and YYREEE (reference sequence). The CDR3 sequence: CASSPTGQNYGYTF. The CDR3 DNA is TGTGCCAGCAGCCCCACCGGACAGAACTATGGCTACACCTTC.

This chain joins TRBV5-1 and TRBJ2-5; possibly TRBD2 for D (5 bases). CDR3 size: 13 residues. CDR1 and CDR2 from the germline V gene are SGHRS and YFSETQ. V was cut by 7 bases and J by 5 bases, with 15 bases left in between. CDR3 DNA: TGCGCCAGCCGTAATAGCCCGGGGGAGACCCAGTACTTC. Translating it yields CASRNSPGETQYF.

A few counts support this clonotype. The chain carries TRBV7-2 and TRBJ1-6; no clear D gene. V was clipped by 5 bases and J by 8 bases, with 13 bases between them. There are 14 residues in the CDR3. CDR1 is SGHTA and CDR2 is FQGNSA in the germline V gene. The chain's CDR3 is CASSRDSKYSPLHF. The CDR3 nucleotides are TGTGCCAGCAGCCGTGACTCCAAGTATTCACCCCTCCACTTT. The whole variable domain, filled in from reference TRBV7-2 and TRBJ1-6, reads GAGVSQSPSNKVTEKGKDVELRCDPISGHTALYWYRQSLGQGLEFLIYFQGNSAPDKSGLPSDRFSAERTGGSVSTLTIQRTQQEDSAVYLCASSRDSKYSPLHFGNGTRLTVT.

The chain recombines TRBV5-1 with TRBJ2-5; no reliable D call. Germline V lookup: CDR1 SGHRS, CDR2 YFSETQ. Trimming took 1 base from V and 5 from J, leaving 9 bases between them. The CDR3 spans 13 residues. The CDR3 DNA follows: TGCGCCAGCAGCTTGTCATCTCGGGAGACCCAGTACTTC. This codes for CASSLSSRETQYF. Based on the CDR3 plus reference TRBV5-1 and TRBJ2-5, the full variable domain is KAGVTQTPRYLIKTRGQQVTLSCSPISGHRSVSWYQQTPGQGLQFLFEYFSETQRNKGNFPGRFSGRQFSNSRSEMNVSTLELGDSALYLCASSLSSRETQYFGPGTRLLVL.

This clonotype was recorded at least ten times. The rearrangement links TRBV7-3 to TRBJ2-1; 9 bases map to TRBD2. Losses at the gene ends were 2 bases for V and 8 bases for J; bases not matched to a gene: 4. Germline V lookup: CDR1 SGHTA, CDR2 FQGTGA. The CDR3 is 14 residues long. CDR3 DNA: TGTGCCAGCAGCTTAGGGCGGGGGGGCTATGAGCAGTTCTTC. It codes for CASSLGRGGYEQFF.

This clonotype occurred many times. V is TRBV11-2 and J is TRBJ2-7; 7 bases align to TRBD1. V was pared by 0 bases and J by 7 bases, with 0 bases of the junction left unmatched. This CDR3 is built from 12 residues. Looked up from germline, CDR1 is SGHAT and CDR2 is FQNNGV. This CDR3 is CASSLDRGEQYV. CDR3 nucleotide sequence: TGTGCCAGCAGCTTAGACAGGGGGGAGCAGTACGTC.

The V and J genes are TRBV12-3 or TRBV12-4 and TRBJ1-1; D perhaps matches TRBD1 (6 bases). V gave up 5 bases and J gave up 1 base, with 14 bases separating them. The CDR3 is 15 residues long. CDR3 residues: CASSLLQGGNTEAFF. The DNA for the CDR3 is TGTGCCAGCAGTCTCTTACAGGGAGGGAACACTGAAGCTTTCTTT.

The chain joins TRBV7-3 to TRBJ1-2; 9 bases line up with TRBD1. Losses at the gene ends were 6 bases for V and 0 bases for J; bases not matched to a gene: 8. This CDR3 region has 16 residues. Germline CDR1 SGHTA, CDR2 FQGTGA. Here the CDR3 DNA reads TGTGCCAGCAGTCCCGGGACAGGGAGAGCTAACTATGGCTACACCTTC. Translating it yields CASSPGTGRANYGYTF.

The chain combines TRBV6-2 or TRBV6-3 with TRBJ2-7; D is unclear. Germline lookup yields CDR1 MNHEY and CDR2 SVGEGT. The V end was cut by 5 bases, the J end by 4 bases, with 18 bases between. This CDR3 is built from 15 residues. This CDR3 reads CASSATGTLGYEQYF. The CDR3 DNA is TGTGCCAGCAGTGCAACTGGTACCCTTGGGTACGAGCAGTACTTC.

This clonotype was seen only a few times. The chain links TRBV2 to TRBJ1-3; D not certain. CDR3 length equals 15 residues. Germline V gene lookup returns CDR1 SNHLY and CDR2 FYNNEI. Trimming stripped 3 bases from V and 0 bases from J, with 9 bases between. The CDR3 here is CASSEAGLSGNTIYF. As DNA, the CDR3 is TGTGCCAGCAGTGAGGCGGGCCTCTCTGGAAACACCATATATTTT.

This clonotype showed up many times. DNA of the CDR3: TGCAGTGCTAGAGGAAATACTCGGTCGAACACCGGGGAGCTGTTTTTT. Residues: CSARGNTRSNTGELFF. V is TRBV20-1 and J is TRBJ2-2; D is unclear. Looked up from germline, CDR1 is DFQATT and CDR2 is SNEGSKA (reference sequence). The CDR3 has 16 amino acids. Trimming stripped 1 base from V and 0 bases from J, with 12 bases between.

A few counts support this clonotype. The V gene is TRBV19, the J gene TRBJ2-5; D not resolved. Germline loops: CDR1 LNHDA, CDR2 SQIVND (reference sequence). The CDR3 sequence is 14 residues long. The V end was cut by 6 bases, the J end by 9 bases, with 20 bases between. The CDR3 sequence: CASSSAAAPPAQYF. The CDR3 bases are TGTGCCAGTAGCTCAGCTGCAGCGCCCCCGGCCCAGTACTTC.

This clonotype was detected ten times or more. J is TRBJ1-5 and V is TRBV6-5; weak D call: TRBD1 (6 bases). Germline V gene lookup returns CDR1 MNHEY and CDR2 SVGAGI. The CDR3 runs 14 residues. Trimming cost V 3 bases and J 5 bases, with 11 bases left between them. The DNA for the CDR3 is TGTGCCAGCAGTTATTCCAGGGGATATCAGCCCCAGCATTTT. As protein: CASSYSRGYQPQHF.

There are a few counts of this clonotype. This chain connects TRBV15 to TRBJ2-2; D ambiguous. The V end was cut by 5 bases, the J end by 6 bases, with 19 bases between. Germline V gene sequence: CDR1 LNHNV, CDR2 YYDKDF (reference sequence). This CDR3 is built from 16 residues. The CDR3 DNA reads as TGTGCCACCAGCGCCCCGGAACCAAAGACGGCCGGGGAGCTGTTTTTT. It specifies CATSAPEPKTAGELFF.